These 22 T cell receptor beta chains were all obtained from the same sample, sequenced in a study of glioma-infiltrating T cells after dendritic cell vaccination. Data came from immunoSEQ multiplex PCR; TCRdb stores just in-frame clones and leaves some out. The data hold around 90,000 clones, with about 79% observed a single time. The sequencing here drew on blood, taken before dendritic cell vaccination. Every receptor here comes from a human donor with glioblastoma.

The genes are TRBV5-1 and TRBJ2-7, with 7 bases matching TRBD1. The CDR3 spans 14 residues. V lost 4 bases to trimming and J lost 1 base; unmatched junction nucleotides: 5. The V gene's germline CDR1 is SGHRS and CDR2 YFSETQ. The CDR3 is CASSGDSSSYEQYF. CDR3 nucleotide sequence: TGCGCCAGCAGCGGGGACAGTAGTTCCTACGAGCAGTACTTC. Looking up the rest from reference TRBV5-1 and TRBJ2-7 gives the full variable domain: KAGVTQTPRYLIKTRGQQVTLSCSPISGHRSVSWYQQTPGQGLQFLFEYFSETQRNKGNFPGRFSGRQFSNSRSEMNVSTLELGDSALYLCASSGDSSSYEQYFGPGTRLTVT.

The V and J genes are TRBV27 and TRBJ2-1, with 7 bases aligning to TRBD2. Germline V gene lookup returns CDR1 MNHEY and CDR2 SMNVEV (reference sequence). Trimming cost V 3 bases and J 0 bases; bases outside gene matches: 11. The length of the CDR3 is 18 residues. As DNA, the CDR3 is TGTGCCAGCAGTTTTTCCCTAGCGGCGACTAGCTCCTACAATGAGCAGTTCTTC. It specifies CASSFSLAATSSYNEQFF.

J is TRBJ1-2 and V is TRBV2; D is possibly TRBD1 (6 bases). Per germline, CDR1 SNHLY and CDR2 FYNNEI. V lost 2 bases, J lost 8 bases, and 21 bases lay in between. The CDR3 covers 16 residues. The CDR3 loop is CASSERARGSSGGYTF. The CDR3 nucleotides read TGTGCCAGCAGTGAAAGGGCCAGGGGCTCAAGTGGCGGCTACACCTTC.

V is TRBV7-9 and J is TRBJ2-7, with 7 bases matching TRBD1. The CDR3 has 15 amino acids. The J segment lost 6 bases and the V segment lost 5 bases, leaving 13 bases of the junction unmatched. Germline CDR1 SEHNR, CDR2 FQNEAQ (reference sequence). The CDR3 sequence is CASSNRGGFESEQYF. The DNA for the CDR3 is TGTGCCAGCAGCAACAGGGGCGGATTTGAGTCCGAGCAGTACTTC.

CDR3 coding DNA: TGTGCCAGCAGCACCTTTAGCTCTGGAAACACCATATATTTT. This translates into CASSTFSSGNTIYF. V and J are TRBV28 and TRBJ1-3; D is undetermined. The ends were cut back, 6 bases at V and 0 bases at J, with 9 bases in the middle. The CDR3 loop spans 14 amino acids. CDR1 is MDHEN and CDR2 is SYDVKM in the germline V gene. Drawing the rest from reference TRBV28 and TRBJ1-3, the complete variable domain is DVKVTQSSRYLVKRTGEKVFLECVQDMDHENMFWYRQDPGLGLRLIYFSYDVKMKEKGDIPEGYSVSREKKERFSLILESASTNQTSMYLCASSTFSSGNTIYFGEGSWLTVV.

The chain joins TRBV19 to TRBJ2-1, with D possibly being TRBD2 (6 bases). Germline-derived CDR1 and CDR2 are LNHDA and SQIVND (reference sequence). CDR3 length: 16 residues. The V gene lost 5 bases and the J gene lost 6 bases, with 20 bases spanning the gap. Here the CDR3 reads CASSHPRDFSFNEQFF. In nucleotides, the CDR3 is TGTGCCAGTAGTCACCCCCGGGACTTCTCTTTCAATGAGCAGTTCTTC.

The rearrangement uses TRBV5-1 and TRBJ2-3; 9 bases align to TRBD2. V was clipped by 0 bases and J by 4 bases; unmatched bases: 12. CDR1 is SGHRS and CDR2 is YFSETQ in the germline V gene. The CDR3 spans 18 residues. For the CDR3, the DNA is TGCGCCAGCAGCTTGGCCCCGGCTAGCGGGGATCTCGCAGATACGCAGTATTTT. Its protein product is CASSLAPASGDLADTQYF.

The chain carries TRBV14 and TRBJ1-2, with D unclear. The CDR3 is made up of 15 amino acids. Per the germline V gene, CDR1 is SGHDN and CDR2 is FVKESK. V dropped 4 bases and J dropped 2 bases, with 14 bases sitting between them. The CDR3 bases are TGTGCCAGCAGCCTCTCGGCGGGTTGGAACTATGGCTACACCTTC. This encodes CASSLSAGWNYGYTF.

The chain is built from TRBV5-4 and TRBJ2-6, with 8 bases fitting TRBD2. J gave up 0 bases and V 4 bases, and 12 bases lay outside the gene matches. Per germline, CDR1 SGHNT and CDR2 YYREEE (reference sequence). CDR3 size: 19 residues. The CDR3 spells CASSVTSGWTPSGANVLTF. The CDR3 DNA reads TGTGCCAGCAGCGTAACTAGCGGCTGGACACCCTCTGGGGCCAACGTCCTGACTTTC.

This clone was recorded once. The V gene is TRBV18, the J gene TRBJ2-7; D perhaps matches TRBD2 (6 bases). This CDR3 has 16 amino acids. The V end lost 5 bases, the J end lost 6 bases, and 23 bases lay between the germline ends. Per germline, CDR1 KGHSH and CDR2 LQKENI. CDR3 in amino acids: CASSGGMTRDAFEQYF. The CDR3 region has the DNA TGTGCCAGCTCAGGAGGGATGACGCGGGATGCGTTCGAGCAGTACTTC.

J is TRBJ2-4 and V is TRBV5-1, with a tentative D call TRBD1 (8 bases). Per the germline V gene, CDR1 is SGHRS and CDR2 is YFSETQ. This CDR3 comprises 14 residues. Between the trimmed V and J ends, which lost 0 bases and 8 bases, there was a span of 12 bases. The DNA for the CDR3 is TGCGCCAGCAGCTTGGTTACAGGGGGGGACATTCAGTACTTC. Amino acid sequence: CASSLVTGGDIQYF.

The CDR3 sequence: CASTLGQGRARTQYF. Written as DNA, the CDR3 is TGTGCCAGCACCTTGGGACAGGGAAGAGCTCGGACCCAGTACTTC. The rearrangement uses TRBV11-2 and TRBJ2-5, with 9 bases matching TRBD1. J was trimmed by 7 bases and V by 7 bases; bases with no gene match: 13. CDR1 and CDR2 from the germline V gene are SGHAT and FQNNGV. The CDR3 consists of 15 residues.

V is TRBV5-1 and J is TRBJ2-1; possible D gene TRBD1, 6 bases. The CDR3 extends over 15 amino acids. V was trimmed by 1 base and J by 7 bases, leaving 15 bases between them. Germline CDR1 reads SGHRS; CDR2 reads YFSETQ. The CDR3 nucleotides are TGCGCCAGCAGCTTGACAGGGACGGTCGAGAATGAGCAGTTCTTC. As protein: CASSLTGTVENEQFF.

DNA of the CDR3: TGTGCCAGCAGCAGGACAGGGACCTCCTTCTACGAGCAGTACTTC. This encodes CASSRTGTSFYEQYF. This sequence joins TRBV5-4 and TRBJ2-7, with 8 bases aligning to TRBD1. Germline V gene data show CDR1 as SGHNT and CDR2 as YYREEE (reference sequence). This CDR3 has 15 residues. V shed 4 bases, J shed 3 bases, and the junction held 9 bases outside the gene matches.

This chain's CDR3 is CAWKEQGAGMWGYTF. DNA of the CDR3: TGTGCCTGGAAAGAGCAGGGGGCGGGGATGTGGGGCTACACCTTC. The J gene is TRBJ1-2, the V gene TRBV30, with TRBD1 matching 8 bases. Per the germline V gene, CDR1 is GTSNPN and CDR2 is SVGIG (reference sequence). With 4 bases clipped from V and 8 bases from J, the junction kept 15 bases outside the gene matches. The CDR3 covers 15 residues.

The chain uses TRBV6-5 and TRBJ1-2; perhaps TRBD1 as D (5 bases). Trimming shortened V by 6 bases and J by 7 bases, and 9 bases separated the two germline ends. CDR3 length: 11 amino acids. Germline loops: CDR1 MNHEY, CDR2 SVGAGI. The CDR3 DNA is TGTGCCAGCAGGGACACGACTGGCTACACCTTC. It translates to CASRDTTGYTF.

The chain's CDR3 is CASSIASGSNYGYTF. The CDR3 coding sequence is TGTGCCAGTAGTATAGCCTCGGGGTCTAACTATGGCTACACCTTC. The genes are TRBV19 and TRBJ1-2, with D unclear. CDR3 length: 15 amino acids. Germline loops: CDR1 LNHDA, CDR2 SQIVND (reference sequence). The V and J ends lost 1 base and 0 bases respectively, with 9 bases between them.

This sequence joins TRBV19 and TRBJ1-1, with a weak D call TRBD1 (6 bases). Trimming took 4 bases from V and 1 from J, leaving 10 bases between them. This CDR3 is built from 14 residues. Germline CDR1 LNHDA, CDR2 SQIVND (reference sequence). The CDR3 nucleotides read TGTGCCAGTAGTAGCCTACAGGGGAACACTGAAGCTTTCTTT. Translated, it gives CASSSLQGNTEAFF.

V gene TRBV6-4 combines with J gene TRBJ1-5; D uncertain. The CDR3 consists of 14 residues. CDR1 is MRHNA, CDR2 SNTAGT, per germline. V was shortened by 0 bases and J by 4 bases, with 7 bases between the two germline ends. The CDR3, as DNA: TGTGCCAGCAGTGACTCGAGGCCTAATCAGCCCCAGCATTTT. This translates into CASSDSRPNQPQHF.

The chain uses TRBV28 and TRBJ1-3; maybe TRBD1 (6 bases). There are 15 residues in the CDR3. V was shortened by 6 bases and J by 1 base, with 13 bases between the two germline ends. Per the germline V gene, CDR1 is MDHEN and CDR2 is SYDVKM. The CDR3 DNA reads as TGTGCCAGCAGCAAACAGGGAAATTCTGGAAACACCATATATTTT. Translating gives CASSKQGNSGNTIYF.

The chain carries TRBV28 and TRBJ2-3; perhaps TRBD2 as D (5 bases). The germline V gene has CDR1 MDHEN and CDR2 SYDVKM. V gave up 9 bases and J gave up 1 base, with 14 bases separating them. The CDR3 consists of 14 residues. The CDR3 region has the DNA TGTGCCAGTGGGGAGAGGGCACGCACAGATACGCAGTATTTT. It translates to CASGERARTDTQYF.

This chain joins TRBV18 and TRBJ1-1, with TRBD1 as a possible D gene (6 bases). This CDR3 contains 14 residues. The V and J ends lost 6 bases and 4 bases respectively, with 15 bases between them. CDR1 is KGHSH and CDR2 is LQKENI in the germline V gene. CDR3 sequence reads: CASSDFQGSTEAFF. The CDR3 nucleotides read TGTGCCAGCTCCGACTTTCAGGGGAGCACTGAAGCTTTCTTT.